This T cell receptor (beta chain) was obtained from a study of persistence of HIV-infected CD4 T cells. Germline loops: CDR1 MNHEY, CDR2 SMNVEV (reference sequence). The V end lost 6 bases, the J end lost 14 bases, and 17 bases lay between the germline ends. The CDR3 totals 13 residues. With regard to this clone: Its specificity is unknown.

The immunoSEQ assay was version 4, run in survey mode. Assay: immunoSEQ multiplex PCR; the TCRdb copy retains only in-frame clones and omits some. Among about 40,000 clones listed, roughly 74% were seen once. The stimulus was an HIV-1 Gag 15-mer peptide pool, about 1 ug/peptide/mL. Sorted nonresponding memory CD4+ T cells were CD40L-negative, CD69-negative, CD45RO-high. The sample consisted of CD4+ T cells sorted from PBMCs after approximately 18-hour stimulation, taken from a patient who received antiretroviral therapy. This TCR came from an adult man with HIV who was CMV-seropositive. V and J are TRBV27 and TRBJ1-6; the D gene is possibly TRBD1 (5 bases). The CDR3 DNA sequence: TGTGCCAGCAGCAGAAACCAGGGCAGGGCCCTCCACTTT. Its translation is CASSRNQGRALHF.